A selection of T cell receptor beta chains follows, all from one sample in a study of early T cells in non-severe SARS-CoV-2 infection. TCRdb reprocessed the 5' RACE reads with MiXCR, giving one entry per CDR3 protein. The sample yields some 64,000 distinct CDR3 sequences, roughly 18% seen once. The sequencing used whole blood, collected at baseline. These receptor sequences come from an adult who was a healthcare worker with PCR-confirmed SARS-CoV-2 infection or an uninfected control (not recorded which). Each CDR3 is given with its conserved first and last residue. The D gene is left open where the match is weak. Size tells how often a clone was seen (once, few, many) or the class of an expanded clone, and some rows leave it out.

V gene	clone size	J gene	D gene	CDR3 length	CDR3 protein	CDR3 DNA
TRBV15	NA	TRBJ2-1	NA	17	CATSRDYGSYSYNEQFF	TGTGCCACCAGCAGAGATTACGGGAGTTACTCCTACAATGAGCAGTTCTTC
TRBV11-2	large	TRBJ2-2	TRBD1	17	CASSLRSTGEFLGELFF	TGTGCCAGCAGCTTACGGTCGACAGGGGAATTTCTCGGGGAGCTGTTTTTT
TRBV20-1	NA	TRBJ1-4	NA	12	CSAAGVNEKLFF	TGCAGTGCGGCAGGGGTAAATGAAAAACTGTTTTTT
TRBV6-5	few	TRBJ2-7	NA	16	CASSYSRQDLPYEQYF	TGTGCCAGCAGTTACTCTCGGCAGGACCTACCCTACGAGCAGTACTTC
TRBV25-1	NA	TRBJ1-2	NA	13	CASSEQGRHGYTF	TGTGCCAGCAGTGAACAGGGCAGACATGGCTACACCTTC
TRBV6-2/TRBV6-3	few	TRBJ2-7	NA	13	CASSQTGTYEQYF	TGTGCCAGCAGTCAAACAGGAACCTACGAGCAGTACTTC
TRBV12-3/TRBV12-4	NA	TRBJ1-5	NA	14	CASSLKSGNQPQHF	TGTGCCAGCAGTTTAAAATCAGGGAATCAGCCCCAGCATTTT
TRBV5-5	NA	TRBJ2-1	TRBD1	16	CASSLGDRGMDNEQFF	TGTGCCAGCAGCTTGGGGGACAGGGGTATGGACAATGAGCAGTTCTTC
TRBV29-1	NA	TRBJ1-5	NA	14	CINLPFCGNQPQHF	TGCATCAACCTACCGTTTTGCGGCAATCAGCCCCAGCATTTT
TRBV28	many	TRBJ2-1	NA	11	CASSLLGGQFF	TGTGCCAGCAGTTTACTGGGAGGGCAGTTCTTC
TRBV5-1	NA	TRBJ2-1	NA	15	CASSDLAGTDNEQFF	TGCGCCAGCAGCGACTTAGCCGGGACCGACAATGAGCAGTTCTTC
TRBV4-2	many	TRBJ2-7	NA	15	CASSQDRRGSYEQYF	TGTGCCAGCAGCCAAGACCGGCGGGGCTCCTACGAGCAGTACTTC
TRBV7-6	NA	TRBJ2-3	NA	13	CVSSILGTDTQYF	TGTGTCAGCAGTATTCTAGGCACAGATACGCAGTATTTT
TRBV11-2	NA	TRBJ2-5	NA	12	CASTANLKTQYF	TGTGCCAGCACCGCAAACCTGAAGACCCAGTACTTC
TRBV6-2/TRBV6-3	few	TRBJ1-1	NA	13	CASSYARATEAFF	TGTGCCAGCAGTTACGCCAGGGCCACTGAAGCTTTCTTT
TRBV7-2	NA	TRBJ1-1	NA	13	CASSYPGNTEAFF	TGTGCCAGCAGTTATCCTGGGAACACTGAAGCTTTCTTT
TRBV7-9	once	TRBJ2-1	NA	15	CASSTGTPSYNEQFF	TGTGCCAGCAGCACCGGGACACCCTCCTACAATGAGCAGTTCTTC
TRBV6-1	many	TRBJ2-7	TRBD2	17	CASSEGPRTSGNYEQYF	TGTGCCAGCAGTGAGGGCCCCCGGACTAGCGGGAACTACGAGCAGTACTTC
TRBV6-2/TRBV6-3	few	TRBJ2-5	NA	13	CASTQRTVGTQYF	TGTGCCAGCACCCAGCGGACCGTTGGGACCCAGTACTTC
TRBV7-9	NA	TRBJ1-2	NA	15	CASSYDDDRSDGYTF	TGTGCCAGCAGCTACGACGACGACAGGAGTGATGGCTACACCTTC
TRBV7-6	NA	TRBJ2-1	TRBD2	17	CASSSRSGVSSYNEQFF	TGTGCCAGCAGTTCCCGGAGCGGGGTTAGCTCCTACAATGAGCAGTTCTTC
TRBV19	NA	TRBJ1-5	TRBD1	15	CASSIRDREVQPQHF	TGTGCCAGTAGTATACGGGACAGGGAGGTTCAGCCCCAGCATTTT
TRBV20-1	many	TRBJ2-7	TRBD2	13	CSARTSGSYEQYF	TGCAGTGCTAGGACTAGCGGTTCCTACGAGCAGTACTTC
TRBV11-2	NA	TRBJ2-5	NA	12	CASSSYLETQYF	TGTGCCAGCAGCTCGTATCTAGAGACCCAGTACTTC
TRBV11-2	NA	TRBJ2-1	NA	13	CASIPITSYRQFF	TGTGCCAGCATCCCCATTACCAGCTACCGGCAGTTCTTC
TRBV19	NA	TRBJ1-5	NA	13	CASSPDRIQPQHF	TGTGCCAGTAGTCCGGACAGAATTCAGCCCCAGCATTTT
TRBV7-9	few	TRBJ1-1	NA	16	CASSLGVHTNPTEAFF	TGTGCCAGCAGCTTAGGGGTCCATACTAACCCGACTGAAGCTTTCTTT
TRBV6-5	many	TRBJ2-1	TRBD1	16	CASRTKTGGSYNEQFF	TGTGCCAGCAGAACTAAAACAGGGGGATCTTACAATGAGCAGTTCTTC
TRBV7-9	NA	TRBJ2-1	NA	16	CASSPGDVARYNEQFF	TGTGCCAGCAGCCCCGGAGATGTCGCCCGTTACAATGAGCAGTTCTTC
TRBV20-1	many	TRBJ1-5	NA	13	CSASRDNNQPQHF	TGCAGTGCTAGCCGGGACAACAATCAGCCCCAGCATTTT
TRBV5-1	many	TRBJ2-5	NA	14	CASSFPITPETQYF	TGCGCCAGCAGCTTTCCGATCACGCCAGAGACCCAGTACTTC
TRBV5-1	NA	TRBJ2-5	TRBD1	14	CASSFDRVLETQYF	TGCGCCAGCAGCTTCGACAGGGTTTTAGAGACCCAGTACTTC
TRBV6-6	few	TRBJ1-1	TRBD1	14	CASRETGEGTEAFF	TGTGCCAGCAGAGAAACAGGGGAAGGCACTGAAGCTTTCTTT
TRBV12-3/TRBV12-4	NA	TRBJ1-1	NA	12	CASSQQGFEAFF	TGTGCCAGCAGTCAACAGGGATTTGAAGCTTTCTTT
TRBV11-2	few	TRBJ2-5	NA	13	CASSNSAQETQYF	TGTGCCAGCAGCAACAGCGCTCAAGAGACCCAGTACTTC
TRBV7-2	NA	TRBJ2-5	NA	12	CASSLGWVAQYF	TGTGCCAGCAGCTTAGGTTGGGTAGCCCAGTACTTC
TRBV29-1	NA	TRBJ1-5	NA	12	CSTGGGNQPQHF	TGCAGCACCGGAGGTGGCAATCAGCCCCAGCATTTT
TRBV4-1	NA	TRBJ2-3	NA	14	CASSQGASEYTQYF	TGCGCCAGCAGCCAAGGGGCTAGCGAGTATACGCAGTATTTT
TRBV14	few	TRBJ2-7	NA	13	CASSLRSDGGQYF	TGTGCCAGCAGCCTCAGATCTGACGGAGGGCAGTACTTC
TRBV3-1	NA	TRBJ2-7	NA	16	CASSQDSAGSSYEQYF	TGTGCCAGCAGCCAAGATTCGGCAGGGAGCTCCTACGAGCAGTACTTC
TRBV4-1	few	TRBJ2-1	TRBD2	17	CASSQGTSGSSYNEQFF	TGCGCCAGCAGCCAAGGGACTAGCGGGAGTTCCTACAATGAGCAGTTCTTC
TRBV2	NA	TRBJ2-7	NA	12	CASSVQGIEQYF	TGTGCCAGCAGCGTACAGGGTATCGAGCAGTACTTC
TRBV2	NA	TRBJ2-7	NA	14	CASSEGPGSYEQYF	TGTGCCAGCAGTGAGGGACCAGGGAGCTACGAGCAGTACTTC
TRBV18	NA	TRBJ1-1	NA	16	CVSSPPSTGSGTEAFF	TGTGTCAGCTCACCACCGAGTACGGGGTCGGGTACTGAAGCTTTCTTT
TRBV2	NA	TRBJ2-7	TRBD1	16	CASSSKTGGNSYEQYF	TGTGCCAGCAGCTCCAAAACAGGGGGAAACTCCTACGAGCAGTACTTC
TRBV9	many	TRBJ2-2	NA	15	CASSEGPSNTGELFF	TGTGCCAGCAGCGAGGGCCCTTCGAACACCGGGGAGCTGTTTTTT